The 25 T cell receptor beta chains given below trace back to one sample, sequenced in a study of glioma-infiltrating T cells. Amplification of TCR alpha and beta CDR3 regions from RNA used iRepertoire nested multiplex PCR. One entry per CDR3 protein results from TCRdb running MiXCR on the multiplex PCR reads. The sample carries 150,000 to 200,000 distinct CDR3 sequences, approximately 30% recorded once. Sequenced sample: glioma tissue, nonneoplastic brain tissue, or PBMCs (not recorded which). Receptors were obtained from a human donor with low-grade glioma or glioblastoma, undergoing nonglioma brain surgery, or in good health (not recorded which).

Here the CDR3 DNA reads TGTGCCAGTAGTATTCAGGCAGAGAGGGATTGCTACACCTTC. Encoded protein: CASSIQAERDCYTF. This chain uses TRBV19 with TRBJ1-2; D is uncertain. This CDR3 is built from 14 residues. V was pared by 3 bases and J by 9 bases, with 17 bases between. CDR1 and CDR2 from the germline V gene are LNHDA and SQIVND (reference sequence).

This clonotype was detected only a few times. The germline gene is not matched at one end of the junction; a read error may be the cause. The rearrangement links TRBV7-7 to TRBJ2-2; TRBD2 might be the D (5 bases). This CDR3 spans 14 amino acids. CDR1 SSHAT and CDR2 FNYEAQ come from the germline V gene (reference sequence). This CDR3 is CASSPEIGAGELFF. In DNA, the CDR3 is TGTGCTAGCAGCCCTGAGATCGGGGCCGGGGAGCTGTTTTTT. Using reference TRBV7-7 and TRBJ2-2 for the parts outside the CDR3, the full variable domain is GAGVSQSPRYKVTKRGQDVTLRCDPISSHATLYWYQQALGQGPEFLTYFNYEAQPDKSGLPSDRFSAERPEGSISTLTIQRTEQRDSAMYRCASSPEIGAGELFFGEGSRLTVL.

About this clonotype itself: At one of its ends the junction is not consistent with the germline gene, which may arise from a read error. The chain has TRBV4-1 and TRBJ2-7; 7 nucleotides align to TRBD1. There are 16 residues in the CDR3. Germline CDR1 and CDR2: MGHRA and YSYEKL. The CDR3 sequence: CSSSQEVRGGADEQYF. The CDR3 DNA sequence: TGCTCCAGCAGCCAAGAAGTAAGAGGGGGCGCAGACGAGCAGTACTTC.

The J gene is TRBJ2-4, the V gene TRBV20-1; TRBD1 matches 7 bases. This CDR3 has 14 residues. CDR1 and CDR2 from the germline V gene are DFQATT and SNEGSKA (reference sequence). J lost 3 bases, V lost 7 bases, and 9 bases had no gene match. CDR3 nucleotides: TGCAGTGTTATAGAGGGGACAGACAAAAACATTCAGTACTTC. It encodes CSVIEGTDKNIQYF.

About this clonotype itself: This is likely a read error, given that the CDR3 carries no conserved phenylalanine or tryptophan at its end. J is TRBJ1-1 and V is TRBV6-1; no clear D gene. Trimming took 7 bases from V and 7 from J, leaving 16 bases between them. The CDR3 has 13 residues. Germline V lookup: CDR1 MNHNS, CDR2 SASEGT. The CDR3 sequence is CASTDRESSEAFS. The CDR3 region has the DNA TGTGCCAGCACTGATCGGGAGTCTAGTGAAGCTTTCTCT.

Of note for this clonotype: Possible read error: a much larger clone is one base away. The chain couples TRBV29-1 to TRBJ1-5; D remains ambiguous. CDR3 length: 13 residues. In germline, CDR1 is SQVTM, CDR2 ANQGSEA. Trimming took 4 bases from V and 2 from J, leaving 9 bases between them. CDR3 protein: CSVGAGGNQPQHF. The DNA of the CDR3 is TGCAGCGTTGGAGCGGGTGGCAATCAGCCCCAGCATTTT.

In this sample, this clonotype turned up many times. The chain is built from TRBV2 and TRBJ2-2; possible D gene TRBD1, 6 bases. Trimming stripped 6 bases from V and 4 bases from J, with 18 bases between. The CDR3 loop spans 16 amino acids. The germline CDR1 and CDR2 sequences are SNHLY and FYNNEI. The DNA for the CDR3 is TGTGCCAGCAGACCTAATCAGGGGACGGGCACCGGGGAGCTGTTTTTT. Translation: CASRPNQGTGTGELFF.

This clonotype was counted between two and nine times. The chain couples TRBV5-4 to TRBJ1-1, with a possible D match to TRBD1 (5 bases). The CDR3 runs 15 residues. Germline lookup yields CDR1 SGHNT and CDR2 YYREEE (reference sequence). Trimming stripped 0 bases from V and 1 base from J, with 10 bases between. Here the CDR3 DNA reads TGTGCCAGCAGCTTGGGCCGCAGGGAGAACACTGAAGCTTTCTTT. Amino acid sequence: CASSLGRRENTEAFF. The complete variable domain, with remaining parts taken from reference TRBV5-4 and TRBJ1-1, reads ETGVTQSPTHLIKTRGQQVTLRCSSQSGHNTVSWYQQALGQGPQFIFQYYREEENGRGNFPPRFSGLQFPNYSSELNVNALELDDSALYLCASSLGRRENTEAFFGQGTRLTVV.

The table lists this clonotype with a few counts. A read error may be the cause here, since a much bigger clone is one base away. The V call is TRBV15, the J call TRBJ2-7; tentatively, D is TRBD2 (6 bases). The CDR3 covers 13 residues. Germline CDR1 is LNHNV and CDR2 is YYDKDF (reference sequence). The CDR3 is CATGRDPGDEQYF. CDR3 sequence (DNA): TGTGCCACCGGCAGAGATCCGGGGGACGAGCAGTACTTC.

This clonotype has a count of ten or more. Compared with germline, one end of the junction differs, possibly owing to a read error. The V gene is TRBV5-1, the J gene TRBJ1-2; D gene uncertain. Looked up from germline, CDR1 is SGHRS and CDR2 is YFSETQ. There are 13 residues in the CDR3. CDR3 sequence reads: CASSLEGEYGYTF. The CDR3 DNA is TGTGCCAGCAGTTTGGAAGGAGAATATGGCTACACCTTC.

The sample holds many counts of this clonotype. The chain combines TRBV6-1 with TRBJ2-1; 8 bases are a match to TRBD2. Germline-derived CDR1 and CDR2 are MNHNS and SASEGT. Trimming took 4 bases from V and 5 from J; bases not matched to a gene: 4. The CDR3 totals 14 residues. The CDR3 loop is CASSVTSGNNEQFF. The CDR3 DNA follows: TGTGCCAGCAGTGTAACTAGCGGCAACAATGAGCAGTTCTTC.

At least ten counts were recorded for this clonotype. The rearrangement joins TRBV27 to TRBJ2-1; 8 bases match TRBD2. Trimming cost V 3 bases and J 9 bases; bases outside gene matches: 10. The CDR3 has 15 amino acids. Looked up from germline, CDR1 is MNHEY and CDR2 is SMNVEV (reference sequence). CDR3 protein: CASSFQLAGPIEQFF. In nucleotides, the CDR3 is TGTGCCAGCAGTTTTCAGTTAGCGGGACCGATTGAGCAGTTCTTC.

Here the CDR3 reads CASSNTGPGELFF. In DNA, the CDR3 is TGTGCCAGCAGCAATACAGGCCCCGGGGAGCTGTTTTTT. The chain is built from TRBV6-1 and TRBJ2-2, with D maybe TRBD1 (5 bases). The CDR3 length is 13 residues. V shed 6 bases and J shed 6 bases, with 11 bases lying between them. The germline gives CDR1 MNHNS, CDR2 SASEGT.

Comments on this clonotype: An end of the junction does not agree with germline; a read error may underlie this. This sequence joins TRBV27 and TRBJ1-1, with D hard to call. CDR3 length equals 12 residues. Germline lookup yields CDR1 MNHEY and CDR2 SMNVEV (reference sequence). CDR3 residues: CASISDPTEAFF. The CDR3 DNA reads TGTGCCAGCATCTCGGACCCAACTGAGGCTTTCTTT.

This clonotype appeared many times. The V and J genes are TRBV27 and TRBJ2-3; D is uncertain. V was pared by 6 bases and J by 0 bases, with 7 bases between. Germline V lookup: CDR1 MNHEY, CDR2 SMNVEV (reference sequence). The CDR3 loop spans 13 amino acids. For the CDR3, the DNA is TGTGCCAGCAGAAGAGCTAGCACAGATACGCAGTATTTT. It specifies CASRRASTDTQYF.

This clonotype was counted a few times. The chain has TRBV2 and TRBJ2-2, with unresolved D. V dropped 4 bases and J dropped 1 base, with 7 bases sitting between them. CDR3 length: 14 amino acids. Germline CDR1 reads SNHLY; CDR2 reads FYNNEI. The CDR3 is CASSVLLNTGELFF. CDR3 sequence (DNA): TGTGCCAGCAGTGTACTCTTGAACACCGGGGAGCTGTTTTTT.

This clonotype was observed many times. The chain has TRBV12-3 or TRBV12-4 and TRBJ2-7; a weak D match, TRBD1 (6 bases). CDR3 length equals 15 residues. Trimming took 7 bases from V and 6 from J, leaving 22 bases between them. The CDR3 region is CASTYRETGLSEQYF. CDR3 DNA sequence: TGTGCCAGCACCTACCGTGAGACAGGACTCTCCGAGCAGTACTTC.

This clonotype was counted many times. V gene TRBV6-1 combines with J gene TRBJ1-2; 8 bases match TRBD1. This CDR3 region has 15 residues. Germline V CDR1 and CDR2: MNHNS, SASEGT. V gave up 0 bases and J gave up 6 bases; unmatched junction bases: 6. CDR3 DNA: TGTGCCAGCAGTGAAGCTCTGCACAGGGGGGATGGCTACACCTTC. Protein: CASSEALHRGDGYTF.

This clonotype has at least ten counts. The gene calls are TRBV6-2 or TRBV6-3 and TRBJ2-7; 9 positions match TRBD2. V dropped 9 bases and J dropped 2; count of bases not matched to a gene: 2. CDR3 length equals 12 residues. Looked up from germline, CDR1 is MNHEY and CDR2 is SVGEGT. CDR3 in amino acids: CASSGSAYEQYF. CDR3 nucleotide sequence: TGTGCCAGTAGCGGGAGCGCCTACGAGCAGTACTTC.

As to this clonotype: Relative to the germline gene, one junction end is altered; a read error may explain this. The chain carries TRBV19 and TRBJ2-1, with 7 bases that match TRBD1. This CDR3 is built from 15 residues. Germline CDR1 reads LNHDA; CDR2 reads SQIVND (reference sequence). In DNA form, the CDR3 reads TGTTCCAGTGACTGGACAGGACAAACTAGGGATGAGCAGTTCTTC. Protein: CSSDWTGQTRDEQFF.

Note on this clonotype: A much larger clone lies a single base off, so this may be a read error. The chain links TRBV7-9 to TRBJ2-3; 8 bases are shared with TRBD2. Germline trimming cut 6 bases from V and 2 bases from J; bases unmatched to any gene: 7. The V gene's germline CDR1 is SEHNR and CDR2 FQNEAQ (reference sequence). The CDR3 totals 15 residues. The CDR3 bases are TGTGCCAGCAGGTCCACGGGAGGGCCCACAGATACGCAGTATTTT. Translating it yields CASRSTGGPTDTQYF. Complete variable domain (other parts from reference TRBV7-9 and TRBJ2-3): DTGVSQNPRHKITKRGQNVTFRCDPISEHNRLYWYRQTLGQGPEFLTYFQNEAQLEKSRLLSDRFSAERPKGSFSTLEIQRTEQGDSAMYLCASRSTGGPTDTQYFGPGTRLTVL.

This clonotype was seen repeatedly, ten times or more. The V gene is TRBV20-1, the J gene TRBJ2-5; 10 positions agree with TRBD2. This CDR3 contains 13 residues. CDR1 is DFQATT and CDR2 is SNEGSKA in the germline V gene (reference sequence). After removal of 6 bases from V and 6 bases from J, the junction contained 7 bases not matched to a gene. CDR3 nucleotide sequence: TGCAGTGCAACTCTAGCGGGAGTAAAGACCCAGTACTTC. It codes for CSATLAGVKTQYF.

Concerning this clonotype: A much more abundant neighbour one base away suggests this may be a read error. The CDR3 DNA reads TGTGCCAGCAGTGATCTCGGACGGATCTATGGCTACACCTTC. Protein product: CASSDLGRIYGYTF. The chain uses TRBV2 and TRBJ1-2; D unclear. V was trimmed by 3 bases and J by 4 bases, leaving 12 bases between them. CDR3 length equals 14 residues. Germline V gene lookup returns CDR1 SNHLY and CDR2 FYNNEI.

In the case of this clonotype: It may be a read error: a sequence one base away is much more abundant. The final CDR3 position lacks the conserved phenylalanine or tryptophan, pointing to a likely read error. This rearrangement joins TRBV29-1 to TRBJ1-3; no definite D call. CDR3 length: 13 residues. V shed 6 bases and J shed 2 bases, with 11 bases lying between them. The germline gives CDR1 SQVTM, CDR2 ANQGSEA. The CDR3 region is CSVLRTAGNTIYS. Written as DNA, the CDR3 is TGCAGCGTACTGAGGACCGCTGGAAACACCATATATTCT.

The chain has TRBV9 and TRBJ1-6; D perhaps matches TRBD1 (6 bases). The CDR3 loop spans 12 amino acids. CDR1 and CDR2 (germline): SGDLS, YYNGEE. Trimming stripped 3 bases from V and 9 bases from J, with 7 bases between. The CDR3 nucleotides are TGTGCCAGCAGCGAGGGGGGTTCACCCCTCCACTTT. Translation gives CASSEGGSPLHF.